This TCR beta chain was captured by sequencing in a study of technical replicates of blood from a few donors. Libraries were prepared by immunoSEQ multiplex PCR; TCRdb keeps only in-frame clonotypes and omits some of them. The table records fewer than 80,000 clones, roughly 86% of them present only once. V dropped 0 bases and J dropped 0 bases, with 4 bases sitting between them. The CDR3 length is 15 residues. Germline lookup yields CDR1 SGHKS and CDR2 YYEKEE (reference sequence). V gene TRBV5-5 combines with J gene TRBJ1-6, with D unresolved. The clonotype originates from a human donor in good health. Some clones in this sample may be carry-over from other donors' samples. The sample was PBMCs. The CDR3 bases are TGTGCCAGCAGCTTGGGAGGCTCCTATAATTCACCCCTCCACTTT. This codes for CASSLGGSYNSPLHF.